The source of this T cell receptor (beta chain) is a study of early T cells in non-severe SARS-CoV-2 infection. Study-wide context: Sequencing input comprised bulk RNA from unsorted whole blood; chain pairing was not available. Whole-study results and caveats: A preference for anti-spike CD8 responses marked VDJdb matching, which missed private and CD4 specificities.

The V gene's germline CDR1 is MNHEY and CDR2 SVGAGI. V shed 0 bases and J shed 5 bases, with 23 bases lying between them. The CDR3 has 18 residues. This clonotype was detected ten times or more. Its matching antigen is unknown. Attached unique molecular identifiers marked individual cDNA molecules. Using its own MiXCR run on the 5' RACE reads, TCRdb lists one record per CDR3 protein. The sample records around 47,000 distinct CDR3 sequences, 9.5% to 13% being singletons. This receptor was obtained from an adult who was a healthcare worker with PCR-confirmed SARS-CoV-2 infection or an uninfected control (not recorded which). The chain carries TRBV6-5 and TRBJ2-7, with TRBD1 as a possible D gene (6 bases). The sample taken for sequencing was whole blood. CDR3 residues: CASSYSLFMRAGVDEQYF. Written as DNA, the CDR3 is TGTGCCAGCAGTTACTCTCTCTTTATGCGGGCAGGGGTAGACGAGCAGTACTTC.